This TCR beta chain was documented in a study of shared clonotypes between healthy human individuals. Study-wide results and limits: Deeper or shallower sequencing was expected to change how clonotypes are shared among donors. The study drew on few donors, limiting represented genetic and exposure-history diversity. Only blood was sampled; tissue repertoires likely differ. When naive CD4 clonotypes were compared across a handful of donors, 4% to 5.5% were shared.

From germline, CDR1 is MNHNS and CDR2 SASEGT. The CDR3 consists of 13 residues. The V gene lost 3 bases and the J gene lost 4 bases, with 10 bases spanning the gap. Repertoires were generated with immunoSEQ multiplex PCR, while TCRdb's copy carries only in-frame clones and drops some. The table includes about 2 million clones, over 85% detected once. This clone was picked up one time. Its antigen is not identified. CD45RO-negative CD8 cells positively selected for CCR7 made up the naive population, which excluded terminally differentiated effector memory CD45RA+ cells. This sequence originates from a man younger than 35 in good health. The chain recombines TRBV6-1 with TRBJ2-7; no clear D. The sample consisted of naive CD8+ T cells sorted from blood. The DNA of the CDR3 is TGTGCCAGCAGTGAGGGGTCAGAATACGAGCAGTACTTC. It encodes CASSEGSEYEQYF.